This is a list of T cell receptor beta chains from one sample in a study of early T cells in non-severe SARS-CoV-2 infection. TCRdb re-analysed the 5' RACE reads in MiXCR, keeping a single row per CDR3 protein. The table shows about 35,000 distinct CDR3 sequences, with 4.7% occurring only once. Input material: whole blood. Receptors originate from an adult who was a healthcare worker with PCR-confirmed SARS-CoV-2 infection or an uninfected control (not recorded which). Each CDR3 is given with its conserved first and last residue. A D gene is named only where the DNA matches it firmly.

d_gene: TRBD1; j_gene: TRBJ1-1; v_gene: TRBV7-6; CDR3aa: CASSLARRGRGPTEAFF
d_gene: NA; j_gene: TRBJ1-2; v_gene: TRBV19; CDR3aa: CASSPGADYGYTF
d_gene: TRBD2; j_gene: TRBJ2-1; v_gene: TRBV5-1; CDR3aa: CASSLDGGLFNEQFF
d_gene: TRBD2; j_gene: TRBJ2-4; v_gene: TRBV12-3/TRBV12-4; CDR3aa: CASSLAHLAGGPVKNIQYF
d_gene: TRBD1; j_gene: TRBJ2-2; v_gene: TRBV6-2/TRBV6-3; CDR3aa: CASSYVPGGRYTGELFF
d_gene: TRBD2; j_gene: TRBJ2-2; v_gene: TRBV7-8; CDR3aa: CASSLEGLAVVAGELFF
d_gene: NA; j_gene: TRBJ2-1; v_gene: TRBV29-1; CDR3aa: CSVVNLARMNNEQFF
d_gene: NA; j_gene: TRBJ2-2; v_gene: TRBV7-8; CDR3aa: CASSYRVTGELFF
d_gene: TRBD2; j_gene: TRBJ2-5; v_gene: TRBV20-1; CDR3aa: CSAGGAAGEETQYF
d_gene: NA; j_gene: TRBJ1-4; v_gene: TRBV7-9; CDR3aa: CASRSGQGEKLFF
d_gene: NA; j_gene: TRBJ1-1; v_gene: TRBV6-2/TRBV6-3; CDR3aa: CASGYYTEVFF
d_gene: NA; j_gene: TRBJ1-1; v_gene: TRBV6-5; CDR3aa: CASSYSGSAFF
d_gene: NA; j_gene: TRBJ2-7; v_gene: TRBV15; CDR3aa: CATSRAADSYEQYF
d_gene: NA; j_gene: TRBJ1-1; v_gene: TRBV14; CDR3aa: CASSPGLMNTEAFF
d_gene: NA; j_gene: TRBJ2-1; v_gene: TRBV7-2; CDR3aa: CASSLSLANYNEQFF